This T cell receptor beta chain was identified in a study of blood T cell dynamics during melanoma immunotherapy. Overall study: Standard first-line treatment here was pembrolizumab or nivolumab plus ipilimumab in metastatic melanoma.

In germline, CDR1 is ENHRY, CDR2 SYGVKD. With 0 bases removed from V and 2 bases from J, the gap between germline ends came to 8 bases. The CDR3 contains 14 residues. Only in-frame clones appear in the TCRdb table, and some are missing; sequencing was by immunoSEQ multiplex PCR. This table holds approximately 4,700 clones, 78% found once. This clone was detected only once. The time point here: week 3, after first cycle of checkpoint inhibitor. Sampling occurred pretreatment (T0) and at week 3 (W3), after cycle one of checkpoint blockade. No patient had earlier systemic cancer treatment, concurrent immunosuppressants, or another active cancer.

The TCR was taken from a human donor with melanoma. Sequencing was performed on blood, taken from a patient treated with checkpoint blockade. The chain carries TRBV10-3 and TRBJ2-7; D gene ambiguous. The CDR3, as DNA: TGTGCCATCAGTGAGTCGACTTCGCCCTACGAGCAGTACTTC. It specifies CAISESTSPYEQYF.